This T cell receptor beta chain was found in a study of T cell repertoires in cytomegalovirus infection. Study details: CMV epitopes, recently identified HLA-C-restricted and well-studied HLA-B-restricted, were used. Matching HLA type and CMV infection were both indicated by public TCR beta signatures.

TCRdb used MiXCR to reprocess the reads, holding one entry per CDR3 protein. Of roughly 500,000 distinct CDR3 sequences listed, about 33% are singletons. This clonotype has at least ten counts. What it binds is not known. Study findings and constraints: CMV-specific HLA-C-restricted TCR beta clonotypes dominated the ex vivo response.

The TCR sequence derives from a human donor in good health (CMV status not recorded). Some clones in this sample may be carry-over from other donors' samples. Sequenced material: cultured PBMCs, taken from culture after CMV antigen stimulation.

Here the CDR3 reads CASSLAPGGEQYF. The CDR3 nucleotides read TGTGCCAGCAGCTTAGCCCCCGGGGGGGAGCAGTACTTC. The chain combines TRBV7-2 with TRBJ2-7; TRBD2 agrees at 7 bases. This CDR3 spans 13 amino acids. CDR1 is SGHTA and CDR2 is FQGNSA in the germline V gene. V trimming: 0 bases; J trimming: 7 bases; junction bases outside the gene matches: 3.